This T cell receptor (beta chain) was observed in a study of cytotoxic CD8 clonotypes in ibrutinib-treated CLL (dated by TCRdb to 2020 to 2022). About the investigation overall: In this cohort, 15 or so patients were treatment-naive and ten to eleven were relapsed/refractory, while fewer than 18 had unmutated IGHV. Partial responses were observed in about 25 patients and complete responses in 2; after a median follow-up of around 68 months, remission was maintained in 14 patients and progression was observed in 12. Samples at response were collected after a median of 12 months of treatment, with a range of roughly 6 to 40 months. Samples averaged around 280,000 productive templates and just under 95,000 productive rearrangements. Longitudinal samples were available for about 30% of the 86 trial participants. Cryopreserved peripheral blood mononuclear cells were obtained before treatment, at response, and at either sustained remission or disease progression. All remission and progressive disease samples were collected while patients were still receiving ibrutinib.

On a MiSeq, deep resolution sequencing aimed for a depth between 1 in 1 million and 1 in 200,000 T cells, with each clonotype covered approximately 10x on average. The immunoSEQ hsTCRB Kit was used to generate TCR beta libraries. Turning to the authors' computational methods: Data were analyzed with ImmunoSEQ Data Assistant and ImmunoSEQ Analyzer, with V, D and J genes assigned per IMGT definitions. Clonality, which ranges from 0 to 1, was calculated by subtracting the normalized Shannon entropy of productive rearrangement frequencies from one. Only overrepresented clonotypes making up at least 0.05% of the repertoire of each patient were included in the public clonotype analysis. About a dozen age-matched healthy donor repertoires from immuneACCESS served as clonality controls. Drawn from immuneACCESS, this table holds only the in-frame rearrangements with V and J called that TCRdb kept. Clones are partly lost; checked studies trace under half to an unresolved V gene and leave the rest unexplained. That table supplies the V and J calls and clone size; D and trimming were determined from the DNA. A total of 150,000 or so clones appear in this sample, approximately 80% of them only once. 9.5% to 15% of the sample goes to the ten largest clones.

About this clone itself: Its antigen target is currently unknown. No per-base quality is available; no much larger clone lies one base away.

The paper's findings and limits, for the study overall: Sustained-remission and progressing patients did not have matched sampling times, and lymph node repertoires were not examined. At baseline, clonality was higher than in age-matched healthy donors and showed a strong correlation with circulating CD8+ T-cell counts. Clonality increased at ibrutinib response, stayed stable in sustained remission, and fell back toward baseline at progression. Public clonotypes were rare and either shrank or stayed stable during treatment, and the rise in clonality at ibrutinib response reflected expansion of private clonotypes.

V drops 0 bases and J drops 1 base, leaving 13 bases in between. CDR1 and CDR2 are read off the germline V gene as SGDLS and YYNGEE. There are 16 amino acids in the CDR3, from cysteine to phenylalanine inclusive. Of the read, only the CDR3 DNA is kept; its 48 bases are in frame from base 1. The intended sense of this specimen's time point label: 12 to 13 months on ibrutinib. For TCR beta library preparation, roughly 2 micrograms of genomic DNA was extracted from cryopreserved PBMCs. Longitudinal blood samples from CLL patients on ibrutinib monotherapy underwent high-throughput TCR beta sequencing. The patients took part in an open-label, single-center phase 2 trial of ibrutinib monotherapy.

Here the sequenced sample was PBMCs, taken after 12 months of ibrutinib treatment. The sequence came from a human donor with chronic lymphocytic leukemia. The rearranged chain carries TRBV9 and TRBJ1-2; the D region possibly corresponds to TRBD1 (6 bases align). The CDR3 amino acid sequence is: CASSVVQGRDNYGYTF. The DNA sequence reads TGTGCCAGCAGCGTAGTACAGGGAAGAGATAACTATGGCTACACCTTC.